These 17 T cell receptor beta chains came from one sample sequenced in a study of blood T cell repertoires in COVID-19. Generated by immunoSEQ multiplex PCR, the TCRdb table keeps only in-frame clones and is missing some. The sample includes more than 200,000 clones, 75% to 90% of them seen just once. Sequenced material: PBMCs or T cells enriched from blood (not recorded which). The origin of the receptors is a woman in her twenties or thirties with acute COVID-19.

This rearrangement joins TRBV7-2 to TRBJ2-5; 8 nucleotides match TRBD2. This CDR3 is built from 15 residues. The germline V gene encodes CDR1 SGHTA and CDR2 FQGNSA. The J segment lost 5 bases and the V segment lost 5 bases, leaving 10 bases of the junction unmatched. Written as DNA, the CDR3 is TGTGCCAGCAGCCCGGGGGGTAGCGGGAAGGAGACCCAGTACTTC. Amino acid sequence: CASSPGGSGKETQYF.

In DNA form, the CDR3 reads TGTGCCAGCAGCTTGGCTCCAGGGGGAACCTACGAGCAGTACTTC. Translating gives CASSLAPGGTYEQYF. V and J are TRBV5-6 and TRBJ2-7; 7 bases map to TRBD1. The CDR3 length is 15 residues. Germline lookup yields CDR1 SGHDT and CDR2 YYEEEE. V was clipped by 0 bases and J by 2 bases; unmatched bases: 5.

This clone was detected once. The CDR3 nucleotides read TGTGCCAGCAGTCGGGACTCTCAAGAGACCCAGTACTTC. Its protein product is CASSRDSQETQYF. V is TRBV4-2 and J is TRBJ2-5, with a possible D match to TRBD2 (6 bases). This CDR3 contains 13 residues. CDR1 and CDR2 (germline): LGHNA, YNFKEQ. The V end lost 6 bases, the J end lost 2 bases, and 10 bases lay between the germline ends.

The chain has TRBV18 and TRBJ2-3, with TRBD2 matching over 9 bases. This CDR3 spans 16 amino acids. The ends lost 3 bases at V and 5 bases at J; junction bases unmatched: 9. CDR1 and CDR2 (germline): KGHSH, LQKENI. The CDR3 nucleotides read TGTGCCAGCTCACCGGGAGCGGGGGGCCCGTTAGATACGCAGTATTTT. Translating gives CASSPGAGGPLDTQYF.

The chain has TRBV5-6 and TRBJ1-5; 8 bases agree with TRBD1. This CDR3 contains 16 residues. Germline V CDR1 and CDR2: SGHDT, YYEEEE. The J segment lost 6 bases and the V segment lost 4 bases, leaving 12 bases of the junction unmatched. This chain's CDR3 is CASSLRTGQGSQPQHF. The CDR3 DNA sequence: TGTGCCAGCAGCCTGCGGACCGGACAGGGCTCTCAGCCCCAGCATTTT.

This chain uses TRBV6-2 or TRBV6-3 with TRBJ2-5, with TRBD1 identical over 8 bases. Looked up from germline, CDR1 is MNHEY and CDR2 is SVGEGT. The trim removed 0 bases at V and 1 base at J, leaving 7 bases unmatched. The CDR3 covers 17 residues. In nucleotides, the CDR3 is TGTGCCAGCAGTTACTCGAGTCAGGGGGCCATCCAAGAGACCCAGTACTTC. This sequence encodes CASSYSSQGAIQETQYF.

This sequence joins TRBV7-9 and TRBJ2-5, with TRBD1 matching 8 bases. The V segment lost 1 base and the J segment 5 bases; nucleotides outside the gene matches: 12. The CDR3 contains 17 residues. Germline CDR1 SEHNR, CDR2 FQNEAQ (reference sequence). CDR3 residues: CASSLDVWTGRGETQYF. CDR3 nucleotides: TGTGCCAGCAGCTTAGATGTCTGGACAGGGAGAGGGGAGACCCAGTACTTC.

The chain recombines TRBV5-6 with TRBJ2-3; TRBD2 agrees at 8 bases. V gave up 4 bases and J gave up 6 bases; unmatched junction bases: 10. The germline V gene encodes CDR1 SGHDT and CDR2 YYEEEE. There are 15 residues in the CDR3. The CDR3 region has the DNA TGTGCCAGCAGCAACTCCGGACTAGCAGGGGATACGCAGTATTTT. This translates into CASSNSGLAGDTQYF.

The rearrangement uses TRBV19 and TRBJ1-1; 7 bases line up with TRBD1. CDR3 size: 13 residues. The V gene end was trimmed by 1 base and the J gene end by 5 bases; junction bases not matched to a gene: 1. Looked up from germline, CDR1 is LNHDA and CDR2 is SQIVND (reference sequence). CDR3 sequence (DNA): TGTGCCAGTAGTATAGGCAGGGGGACTGAAGCTTTCTTT. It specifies CASSIGRGTEAFF.

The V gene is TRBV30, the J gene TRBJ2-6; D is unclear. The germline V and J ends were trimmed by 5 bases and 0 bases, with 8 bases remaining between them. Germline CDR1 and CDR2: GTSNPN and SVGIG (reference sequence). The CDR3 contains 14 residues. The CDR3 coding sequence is TGTGCCTGGGACATCGTCTCTGGGGCCAACGTCCTGACTTTC. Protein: CAWDIVSGANVLTF. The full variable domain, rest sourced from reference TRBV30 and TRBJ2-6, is SQTIHQWPATLVQPVGSPLSLECTVEGTSNPNLYWYRQAAGRGLQLLFYSVGIGQISSEVPQNLSASRPQDRQFILSSKKLLLSDSGFYLCAWDIVSGANVLTFGAGSRLTVL.

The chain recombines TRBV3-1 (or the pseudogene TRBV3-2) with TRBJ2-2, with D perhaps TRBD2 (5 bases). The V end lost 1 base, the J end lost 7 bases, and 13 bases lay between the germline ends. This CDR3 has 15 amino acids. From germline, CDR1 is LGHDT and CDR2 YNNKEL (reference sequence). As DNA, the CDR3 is TGTGCCAGCAGCCAAGTAGCCCGGACTGGCGGGGAGCTGTTTTTT. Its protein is CASSQVARTGGELFF.

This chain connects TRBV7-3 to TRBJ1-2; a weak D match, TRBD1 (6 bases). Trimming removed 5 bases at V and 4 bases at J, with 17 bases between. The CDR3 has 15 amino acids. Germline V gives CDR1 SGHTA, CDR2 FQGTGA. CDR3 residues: CASSQLGQPSYGYTF. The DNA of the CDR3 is TGTGCCAGCAGCCAACTCGGACAGCCGAGCTATGGCTACACCTTC.

CDR3 nucleotides: TGCGCCAGCAGCTCGGACCCGGGGGGGACAGATACGCAGTATTTT. The encoded protein is CASSSDPGGTDTQYF. V and J are TRBV5-1 and TRBJ2-3, with 8 bases aligning to TRBD2. This CDR3 is 15 amino acids long. CDR1 SGHRS and CDR2 YFSETQ come from the germline V gene. Germline trimming cut 3 bases from V and 3 bases from J; bases unmatched to any gene: 6.

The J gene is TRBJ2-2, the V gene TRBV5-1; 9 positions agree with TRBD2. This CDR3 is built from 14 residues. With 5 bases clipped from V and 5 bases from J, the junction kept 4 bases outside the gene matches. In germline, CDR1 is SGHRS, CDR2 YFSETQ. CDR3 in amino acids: CASRTSGRTGELFF. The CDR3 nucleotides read TGCGCCAGCAGAACCAGCGGGAGGACCGGGGAGCTGTTTTTT.

DNA of the CDR3: TGTGCCAGCAGTGTTGGGACTAGCGTCCGGCAGTACTTC. Residues: CASSVGTSVRQYF. V usage is TRBV6-2 or TRBV6-3 and J usage is TRBJ2-7; 10 bases line up with TRBD2. Trimming cost V 5 bases and J 9 bases; bases outside gene matches: 7. Germline V lookup: CDR1 MNHEY, CDR2 SVGEGT. The CDR3 extends over 13 amino acids.

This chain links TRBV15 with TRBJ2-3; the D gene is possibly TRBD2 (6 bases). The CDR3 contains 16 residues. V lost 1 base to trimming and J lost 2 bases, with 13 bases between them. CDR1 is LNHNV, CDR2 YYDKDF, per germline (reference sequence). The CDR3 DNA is TGTGCCACCAGCAGAGGAACTAGCTCAGTCACAGATACGCAGTATTTT. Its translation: CATSRGTSSVTDTQYF.

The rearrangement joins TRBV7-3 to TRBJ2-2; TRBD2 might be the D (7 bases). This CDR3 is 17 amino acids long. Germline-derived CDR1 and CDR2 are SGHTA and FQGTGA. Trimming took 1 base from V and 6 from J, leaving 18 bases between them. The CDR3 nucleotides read TGTGCCAGCAGCTTAATCGACAGGACTAGGGTGGCCGGGGAGCTGTTTTTT. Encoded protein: CASSLIDRTRVAGELFF.